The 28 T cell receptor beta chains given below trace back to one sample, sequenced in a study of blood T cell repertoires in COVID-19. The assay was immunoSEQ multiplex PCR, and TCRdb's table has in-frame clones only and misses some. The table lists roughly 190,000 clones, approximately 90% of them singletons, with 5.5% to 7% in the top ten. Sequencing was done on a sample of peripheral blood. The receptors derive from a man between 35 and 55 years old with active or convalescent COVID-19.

The CDR3 DNA is TGTGCCAGCAGCCCCGGGACAGGGCTTCCTCAGCCCCAGCATTTT. This gives the protein CASSPGTGLPQPQHF. This chain connects TRBV7-2 to TRBJ1-5; 9 positions match TRBD1. Unmatched junction bases numbered 8, after V lost 5 bases and J lost 6 bases. CDR3 length equals 15 residues. CDR1 is SGHTA, CDR2 FQGNSA, per germline.

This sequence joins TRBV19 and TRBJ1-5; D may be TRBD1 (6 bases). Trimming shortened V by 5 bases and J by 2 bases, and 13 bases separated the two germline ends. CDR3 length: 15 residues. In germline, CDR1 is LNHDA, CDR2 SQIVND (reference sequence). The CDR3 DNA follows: TGTGCCAGTAGTCAAGAGGGGGGGGGCAATCAGCCCCAGCATTTT. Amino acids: CASSQEGGGNQPQHF.

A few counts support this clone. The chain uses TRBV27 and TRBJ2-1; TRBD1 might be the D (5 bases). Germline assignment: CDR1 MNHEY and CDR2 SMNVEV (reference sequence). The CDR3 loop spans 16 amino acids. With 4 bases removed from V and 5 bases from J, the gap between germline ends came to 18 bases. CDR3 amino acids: CASSSPTASTNNEQFF. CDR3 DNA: TGTGCCAGCAGTTCCCCGACAGCTTCTACCAACAATGAGCAGTTCTTC.

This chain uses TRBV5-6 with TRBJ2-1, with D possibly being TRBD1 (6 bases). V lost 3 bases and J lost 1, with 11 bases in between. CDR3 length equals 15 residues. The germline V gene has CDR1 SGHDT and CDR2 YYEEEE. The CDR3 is CASSSYRVSYNEQFF. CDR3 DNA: TGTGCCAGCAGCTCATACAGGGTGTCCTACAATGAGCAGTTCTTC.

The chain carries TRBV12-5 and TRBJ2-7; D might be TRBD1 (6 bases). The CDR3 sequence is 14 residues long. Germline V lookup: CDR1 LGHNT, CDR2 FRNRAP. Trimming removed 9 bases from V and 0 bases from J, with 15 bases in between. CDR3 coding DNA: TGTGCTAGCACTTCTGCGGACAGCTCCTACGAGCAGTACTTC. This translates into CASTSADSSYEQYF.

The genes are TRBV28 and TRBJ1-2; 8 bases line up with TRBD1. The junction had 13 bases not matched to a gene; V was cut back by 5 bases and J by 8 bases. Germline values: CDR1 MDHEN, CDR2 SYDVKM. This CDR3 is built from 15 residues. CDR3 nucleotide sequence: TGTGCCAGCAGTCCCGTGACAGGGGCGATGCGAGGCTACACCTTC. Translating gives CASSPVTGAMRGYTF.

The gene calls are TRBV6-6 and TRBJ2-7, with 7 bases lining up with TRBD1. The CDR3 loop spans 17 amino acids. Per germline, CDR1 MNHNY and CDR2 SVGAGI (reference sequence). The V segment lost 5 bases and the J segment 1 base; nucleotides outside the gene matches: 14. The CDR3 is CASSRDHQTGRSYEQYF. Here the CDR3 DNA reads TGTGCCAGCAGTCGGGACCATCAGACAGGGAGATCCTACGAGCAGTACTTC.

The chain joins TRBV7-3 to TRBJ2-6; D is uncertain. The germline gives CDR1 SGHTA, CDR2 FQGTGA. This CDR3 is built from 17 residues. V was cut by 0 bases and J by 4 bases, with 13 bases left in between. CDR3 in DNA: TGTGCCAGCAGCTTAACGATGTCACTAAGGGGGGCCAACGTCCTGACTTTC. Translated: CASSLTMSLRGANVLTF.

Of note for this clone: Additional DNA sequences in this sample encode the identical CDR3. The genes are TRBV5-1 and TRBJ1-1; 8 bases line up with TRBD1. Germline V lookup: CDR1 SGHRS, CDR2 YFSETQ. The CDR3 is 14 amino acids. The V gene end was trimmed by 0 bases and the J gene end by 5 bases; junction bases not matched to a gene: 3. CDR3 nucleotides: TGCGCCAGCAGCTTGGTTACAGGGGGTACTGAAGCTTTCTTT. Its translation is CASSLVTGGTEAFF.

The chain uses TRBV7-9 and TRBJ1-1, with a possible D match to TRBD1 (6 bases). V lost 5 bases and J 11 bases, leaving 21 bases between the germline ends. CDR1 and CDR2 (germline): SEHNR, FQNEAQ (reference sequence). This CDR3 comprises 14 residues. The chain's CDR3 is CASSVLRDKADAFF. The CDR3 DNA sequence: TGTGCCAGCAGCGTCTTAAGGGACAAGGCGGATGCTTTCTTT.

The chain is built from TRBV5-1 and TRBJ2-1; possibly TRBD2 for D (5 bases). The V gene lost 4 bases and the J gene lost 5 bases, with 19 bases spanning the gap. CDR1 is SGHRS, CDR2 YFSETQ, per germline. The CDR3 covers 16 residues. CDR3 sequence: CASSANSGSWDNEQFF. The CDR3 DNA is TGCGCCAGCAGCGCGAACTCGGGATCCTGGGACAATGAGCAGTTCTTC.

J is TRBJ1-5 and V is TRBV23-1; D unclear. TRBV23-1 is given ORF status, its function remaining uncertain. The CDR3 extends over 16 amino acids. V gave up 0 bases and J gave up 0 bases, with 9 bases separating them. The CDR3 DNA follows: TGCGCCAGCAGTCAATCGGTCCGCTATAGCAATCAGCCCCAGCATTTT. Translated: CASSQSVRYSNQPQHF.

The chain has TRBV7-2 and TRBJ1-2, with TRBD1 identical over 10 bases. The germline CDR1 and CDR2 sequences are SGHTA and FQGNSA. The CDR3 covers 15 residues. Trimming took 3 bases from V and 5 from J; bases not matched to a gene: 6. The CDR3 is CASSLTPGQGYGYTF. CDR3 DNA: TGTGCCAGCAGCTTGACTCCGGGACAGGGGTATGGCTACACCTTC.

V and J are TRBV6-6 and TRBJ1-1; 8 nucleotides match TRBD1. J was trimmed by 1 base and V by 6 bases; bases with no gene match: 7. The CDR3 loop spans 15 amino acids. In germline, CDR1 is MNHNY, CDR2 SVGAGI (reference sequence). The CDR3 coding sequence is TGTGCCAGCAGCTACCGGACAGGGCCGAACACTGAAGCTTTCTTT. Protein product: CASSYRTGPNTEAFF.

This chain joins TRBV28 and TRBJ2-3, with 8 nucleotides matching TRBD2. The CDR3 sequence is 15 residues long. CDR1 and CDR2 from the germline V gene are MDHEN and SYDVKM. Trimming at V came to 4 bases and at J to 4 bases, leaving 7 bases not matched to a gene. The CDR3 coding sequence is TGTGCCAGCAGTTACAGCGGGAGCCGACCAGATACGCAGTATTTT. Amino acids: CASSYSGSRPDTQYF.

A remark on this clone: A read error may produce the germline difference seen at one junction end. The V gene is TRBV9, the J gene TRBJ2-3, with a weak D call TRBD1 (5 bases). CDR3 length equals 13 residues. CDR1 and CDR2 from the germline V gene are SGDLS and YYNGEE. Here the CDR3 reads CASSVGGTDAQYF. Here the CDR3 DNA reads TGTGCCAGCAGCGTAGGGGGCACAGATGCGCAGTATTTT.

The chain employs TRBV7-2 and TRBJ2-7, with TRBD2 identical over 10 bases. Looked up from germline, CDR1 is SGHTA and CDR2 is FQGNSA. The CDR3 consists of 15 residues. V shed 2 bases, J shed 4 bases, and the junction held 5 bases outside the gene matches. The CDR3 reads CASSLTVAGGYEQYF. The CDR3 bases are TGTGCCAGCAGCTTAACGGTAGCGGGAGGATACGAGCAGTACTTC. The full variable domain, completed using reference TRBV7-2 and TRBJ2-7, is GAGVSQSPSNKVTEKGKDVELRCDPISGHTALYWYRQSLGQGLEFLIYFQGNSAPDKSGLPSDRFSAERTGGSVSTLTIQRTQQEDSAVYLCASSLTVAGGYEQYFGPGTRLTVT.

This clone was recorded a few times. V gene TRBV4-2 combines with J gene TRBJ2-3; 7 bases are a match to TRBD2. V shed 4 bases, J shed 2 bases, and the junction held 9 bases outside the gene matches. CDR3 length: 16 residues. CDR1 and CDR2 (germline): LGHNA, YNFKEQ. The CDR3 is CASSRGRERNTDTQYF. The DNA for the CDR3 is TGTGCCAGCAGCCGAGGGCGGGAGCGCAACACAGATACGCAGTATTTT.

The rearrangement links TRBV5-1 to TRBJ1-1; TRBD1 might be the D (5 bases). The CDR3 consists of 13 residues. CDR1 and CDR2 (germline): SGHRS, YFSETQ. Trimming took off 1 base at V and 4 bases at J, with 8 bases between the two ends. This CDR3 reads CASSLRGATEAFF. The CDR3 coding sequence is TGCGCCAGCAGCTTGAGGGGCGCCACTGAAGCTTTCTTT.

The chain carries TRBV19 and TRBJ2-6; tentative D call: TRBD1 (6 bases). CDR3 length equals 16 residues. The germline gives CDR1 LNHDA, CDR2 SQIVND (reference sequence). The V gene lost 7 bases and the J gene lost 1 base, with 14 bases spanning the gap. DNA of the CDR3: TGTGCCAGTACCACAGGGCGCAGTTCTGGGGCCAACGTCCTGACTTTC. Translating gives CASTTGRSSGANVLTF.

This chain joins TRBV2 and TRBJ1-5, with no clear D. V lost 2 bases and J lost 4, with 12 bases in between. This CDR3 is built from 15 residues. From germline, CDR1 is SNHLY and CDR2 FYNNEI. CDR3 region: CASSEYSTGNQPQHF. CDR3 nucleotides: TGTGCCAGCAGTGAATATTCGACGGGGAATCAGCCCCAGCATTTT.

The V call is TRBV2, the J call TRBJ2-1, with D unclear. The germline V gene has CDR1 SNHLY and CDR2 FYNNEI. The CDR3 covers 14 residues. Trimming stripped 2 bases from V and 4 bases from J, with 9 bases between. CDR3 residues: CASSESAGYNEQFF. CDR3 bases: TGTGCCAGCAGTGAATCGGCAGGTTACAATGAGCAGTTCTTC.

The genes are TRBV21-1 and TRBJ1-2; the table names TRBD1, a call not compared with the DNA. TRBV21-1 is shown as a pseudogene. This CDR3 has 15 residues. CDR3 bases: TGTGCCAGCAGCAAGCCGGGACAGGAAAAATATGGCTACACCTTC. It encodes CASSKPGQEKYGYTF.

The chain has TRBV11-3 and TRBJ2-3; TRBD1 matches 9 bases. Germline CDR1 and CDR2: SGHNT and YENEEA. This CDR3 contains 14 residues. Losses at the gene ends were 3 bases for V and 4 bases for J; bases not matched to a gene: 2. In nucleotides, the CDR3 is TGTGCCAGCAGCTTCGACAGGGGGTCAGATACGCAGTATTTT. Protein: CASSFDRGSDTQYF.

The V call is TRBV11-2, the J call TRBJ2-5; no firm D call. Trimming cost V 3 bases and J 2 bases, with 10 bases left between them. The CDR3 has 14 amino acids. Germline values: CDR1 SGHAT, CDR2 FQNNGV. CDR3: CASSLVRGQETQYF. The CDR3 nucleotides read TGTGCCAGCAGCTTGGTCCGCGGTCAAGAGACCCAGTACTTC.

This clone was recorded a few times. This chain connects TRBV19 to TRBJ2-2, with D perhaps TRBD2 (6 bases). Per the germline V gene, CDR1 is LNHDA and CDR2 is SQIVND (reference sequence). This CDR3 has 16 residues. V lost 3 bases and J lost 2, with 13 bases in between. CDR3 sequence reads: CASSIDGSDNTGELFF. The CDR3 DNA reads TGTGCCAGTAGTATTGACGGGAGTGACAACACCGGGGAGCTGTTTTTT.

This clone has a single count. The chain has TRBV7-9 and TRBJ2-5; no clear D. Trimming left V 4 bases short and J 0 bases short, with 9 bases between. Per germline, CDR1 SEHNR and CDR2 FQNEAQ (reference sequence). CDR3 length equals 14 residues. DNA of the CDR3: TGTGCCAGCAGCTCTGTACAGTACCAAGAGACCCAGTACTTC. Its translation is CASSSVQYQETQYF.

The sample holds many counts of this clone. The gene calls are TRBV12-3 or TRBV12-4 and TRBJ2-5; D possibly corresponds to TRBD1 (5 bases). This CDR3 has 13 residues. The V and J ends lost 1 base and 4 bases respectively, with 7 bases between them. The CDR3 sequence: CASSLVRGETQYF. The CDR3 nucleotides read TGTGCCAGCAGTTTAGTAAGGGGAGAGACCCAGTACTTC.